This entry lists 24 T cell receptor beta chains sequenced from one sample in a study of human T cells and chemical hapten exposure. TCRdb re-analysed the RACE reads in MiXCR, keeping a single row per CDR3 protein. The profile shows 75,000 to 100,000 distinct CDR3 sequences, about 10% of them singletons. Described time point: healthy volunteer bleed at 2 weeks. The authors' total RNA extraction used unfractionated whole blood. Sequencing was performed on whole blood. The receptors derive from a female donor in good health. Some clones in this sample may be carry-over from other donors' samples.

This clonotype was detected ten times or more. The chain combines TRBV18 with TRBJ2-7; TRBD1 matches 12 bases. Germline V lookup: CDR1 KGHSH, CDR2 LQKENI. The CDR3 has 15 amino acids. V dropped 6 bases and J dropped 6; count of bases not matched to a gene: 9. The CDR3 bases are TGTGCCAGCTCGGAGGCCGGGACAGGGGGCCGCGAGCAGTACTTC. Amino acids: CASSEAGTGGREQYF. Based on the CDR3 plus reference TRBV18 and TRBJ2-7, the full variable domain is NAGVMQNPRHLVRRRGQEARLRCSPMKGHSHVYWYRQLPEEGLKFMVYLQKENIIDESGMPKERFSAEFPKEGPSILRIQQVVRGDSAAYFCASSEAGTGGREQYFGPGTRLTVT.

This clonotype was seen a handful of times. The chain uses TRBV20-1 and TRBJ2-7; no definite D call. Trimming pared 3 bases from V and 2 bases from J, leaving 14 bases between. This CDR3 comprises 14 residues. Germline V gives CDR1 DFQATT, CDR2 SNEGSKA (reference sequence). CDR3 bases: TGCAGTGCTAGTCTTGTGGCCCCTGCCTACGAGCAGTACTTC. Its protein product is CSASLVAPAYEQYF.

The genes are TRBV28 and TRBJ2-7; 7 bases fit TRBD2. V shed 6 bases, J shed 3 bases, and the junction held 8 bases outside the gene matches. CDR1 and CDR2 from the germline V gene are MDHEN and SYDVKM. This CDR3 is built from 14 residues. CDR3 nucleotide sequence: TGTGCCAGCAGGCAGGGACTACCCCTCTACGAGCAGTACTTC. Translation gives CASRQGLPLYEQYF.

V and J are TRBV19 and TRBJ2-3; D remains unclear. V gave up 6 bases and J gave up 3 bases, with 19 bases separating them. This CDR3 has 16 residues. The germline CDR1 and CDR2 sequences are LNHDA and SQIVND (reference sequence). CDR3 residues: CASSTPFASGTDTQYF. As DNA, the CDR3 is TGTGCCAGTAGCACTCCTTTTGCGTCTGGAACAGATACGCAGTATTTT.

This clonotype has ten or more counts. This chain uses TRBV20-1 with TRBJ2-5; 8 nucleotides line up with TRBD2. Trimming took 2 bases from V and 1 from J; bases not matched to a gene: 3. Germline assignment: CDR1 DFQATT and CDR2 SNEGSKA (reference sequence). This CDR3 spans 14 amino acids. CDR3 nucleotide sequence: TGCAGTGCTAGAATAGCGGGACCCCAAGAGACCCAGTACTTC. This codes for CSARIAGPQETQYF.

The rearrangement uses TRBV12-3 or TRBV12-4 and TRBJ2-2; D unresolved. V was clipped by 3 bases and J by 6 bases, with 8 bases between them. The CDR3 loop spans 13 amino acids. The CDR3 DNA is TGTGCCAGCAGTTTGGGGAATCCCGGGGAGCTGTTTTTT. Protein: CASSLGNPGELFF.

The V call is TRBV5-1, the J call TRBJ1-5, with TRBD1 as a possible D gene (5 bases). CDR1 is SGHRS and CDR2 is YFSETQ in the germline V gene. The V end lost 1 base, the J end lost 0 bases, and 8 bases lay between the germline ends. The CDR3 has 15 residues. The CDR3 sequence is CASSLLGDSNQPQHF. The CDR3 coding sequence is TGCGCCAGCAGCTTGTTGGGGGATAGCAATCAGCCCCAGCATTTT.

Concerning this clonotype itself: The junction shows a germline mismatch at one end, possibly a read error. J is TRBJ1-1 and V is TRBV29-1; D gene uncertain. The CDR3 contains 9 residues. CDR1 is SQVTM and CDR2 is ANQGSEA in the germline V gene. In DNA, the CDR3 is TGCAGCGTTGATTCCGGGTCCGGTTTT. Translated: CSVDSGSGF.

The V and J genes are TRBV28 and TRBJ2-2, with a tentative D call TRBD1 (5 bases). Germline loops: CDR1 MDHEN, CDR2 SYDVKM. Deletions cut 2 bases from V and 5 bases from J, with 12 bases between. The length of the CDR3 is 15 residues. The CDR3 nucleotides are TGTGCCAGCAGTTTAAGGGTGGGGCAGACCGGGGAGCTGTTTTTT. It specifies CASSLRVGQTGELFF.

The chain employs TRBV6-6 and TRBJ1-6, with D possibly matching TRBD1 (5 bases). V was clipped by 5 bases and J by 8 bases, with 13 bases between them. This CDR3 has 14 residues. Germline values: CDR1 MNHNY, CDR2 SVGAGI (reference sequence). Written as DNA, the CDR3 is TGTGCCAGCAGTCCCCCGGTACAGGATTCACCCCTCCACTTT. Translation: CASSPPVQDSPLHF.

The table lists this clonotype with a few counts. The chain is built from TRBV6-6 and TRBJ2-1; TRBD2 aligns across 10 bases. V trimming: 3 bases; J trimming: 5 bases; junction bases outside the gene matches: 4. The CDR3 has 15 residues. Germline V gene sequence: CDR1 MNHNY, CDR2 SVGAGI (reference sequence). In DNA form, the CDR3 reads TGTGCCAGCAGTTATAGGACTAGCGGCAACAATGAGCAGTTCTTC. Its translation is CASSYRTSGNNEQFF.

This clonotype was seen a handful of times. As DNA, the CDR3 is TGCAGTGCTGGTCCCAAGAACGACAGGCATAATGAGCAGTTCTTC. This codes for CSAGPKNDRHNEQFF. V is TRBV20-1 and J is TRBJ2-1; D is perhaps TRBD1 (6 bases). Germline assignment: CDR1 DFQATT and CDR2 SNEGSKA (reference sequence). V lost 5 bases and J lost 7, with 21 bases in between. The CDR3 contains 15 residues.

V and J are TRBV12-3 or TRBV12-4 and TRBJ2-3; D ambiguous. The CDR3 has 13 amino acids. V gave up 3 bases and J gave up 2 bases, with 6 bases separating them. In DNA, the CDR3 is TGTGCCAGCAGTTTGGACGACACAGATACGCAGTATTTT. Amino acids: CASSLDDTDTQYF.

This clonotype was recorded at least ten times. The chain couples TRBV7-8 to TRBJ1-1; D unresolved. The CDR3 consists of 14 residues. Per germline, CDR1 SGHVS and CDR2 FQNEAQ. Trimming pared 1 base from V and 0 bases from J, leaving 6 bases between. The CDR3 DNA reads TGTGCCAGCAGCTTAGGTAGCCTGAACACTGAAGCTTTCTTT. Amino acids: CASSLGSLNTEAFF.

J is TRBJ2-7 and V is TRBV28; TRBD1 aligns across 9 bases. Trimming at V came to 6 bases and at J to 0 bases, leaving 3 bases not matched to a gene. The CDR3 consists of 14 residues. Germline values: CDR1 MDHEN, CDR2 SYDVKM. The CDR3 region is CASRGQGSSYEQYF. For the CDR3, the DNA is TGTGCCAGCAGGGGACAGGGAAGCTCCTACGAGCAGTACTTC.

This clonotype appeared many times. The CDR3: CASSQVAGSLYNEQFF. As DNA, the CDR3 is TGTGCCAGCAGCCAAGTAGCGGGAAGCCTCTACAATGAGCAGTTCTTC. The J gene is TRBJ2-1, the V gene TRBV14; 8 nucleotides agree with TRBD2. The germline V gene encodes CDR1 SGHDN and CDR2 FVKESK. The V and J ends lost 1 base and 3 bases, in that order; junction bases with no gene match: 5. This CDR3 spans 16 amino acids.

This clonotype was detected only a few times. The rearrangement joins TRBV7-3 to TRBJ2-1; 7 positions match TRBD2. CDR1 is SGHTA and CDR2 is FQGTGA in the germline V gene. Unmatched junction bases numbered 7, after V lost 5 bases and J lost 9 bases. The CDR3 runs 13 residues. The CDR3 sequence: CASSPTTSPEQFF. CDR3 DNA sequence: TGTGCCAGCAGCCCGACGACTAGCCCTGAGCAGTTCTTC.

There are many counts of this clonotype. This chain joins TRBV29-1 and TRBJ1-4; D not certain. Per germline, CDR1 SQVTM and CDR2 ANQGSEA. CDR3 length: 13 amino acids. Trimming cost V 4 bases and J 7 bases, with 13 bases left between them. The CDR3 DNA is TGCAGCGTTGGGGCCGGCGGCGGTGAAAAACTGTTTTTT. It translates to CSVGAGGGEKLFF. Variable domain in full (rest from reference TRBV29-1 and TRBJ1-4): SAVISQKPSRDICQRGTSLTIQCQVDSQVTMMFWYRQQPGQSLTLIATANQGSEATYESGFVIDKFPISRPNLTFSTLTVSNMSPEDSSIYLCSVGAGGGEKLFFGSGTQLSVL.

The genes are TRBV5-6 and TRBJ2-2, with a possible D match to TRBD2 (6 bases). The CDR3 covers 16 residues. Trimming removed 0 bases from V and 5 bases from J, with 14 bases in between. Germline assignment: CDR1 SGHDT and CDR2 YYEEEE. The CDR3: CASSLAPLARTGELFF. Written as DNA, the CDR3 is TGTGCCAGCAGCTTGGCCCCACTAGCAAGGACCGGGGAGCTGTTTTTT.

The V call is TRBV27, the J call TRBJ2-3; a weak D match, TRBD1 (5 bases). Germline V gene lookup returns CDR1 MNHEY and CDR2 SMNVEV (reference sequence). There are 16 residues in the CDR3. V lost 3 bases, J lost 2 bases, and 15 bases lay in between. CDR3: CASSFYGRVPTDTQYF. In DNA, the CDR3 is TGTGCCAGCAGTTTTTATGGCAGGGTCCCCACAGATACGCAGTATTTT.

This clonotype was seen repeatedly, ten times or more. J is TRBJ2-3 and V is TRBV7-8; TRBD1 matches at 9 bases. Germline V gene lookup returns CDR1 SGHVS and CDR2 FQNEAQ. The J segment lost 6 bases and the V segment lost 1 base, leaving 11 bases of the junction unmatched. The CDR3 has 17 amino acids. The CDR3 spells CASSLEGPGQGRDTQYF. The CDR3 bases are TGTGCCAGCAGCTTAGAGGGTCCGGGACAGGGACGGGATACGCAGTATTTT. Together with reference TRBV7-8 and TRBJ2-3, the CDR3 gives the full variable domain: GAGVSQSPRYKVAKRGQDVALRCDPISGHVSLFWYQQALGQGPEFLTYFQNEAQLDKSGLPSDRFFAERPEGSVSTLKIQRTQQEDSAVYLCASSLEGPGQGRDTQYFGPGTRLTVL.

This clonotype has a handful of counts. The chain combines TRBV6-2 or TRBV6-3 with TRBJ2-1; D may be TRBD1 (6 bases). The ends were cut back, 6 bases at V and 7 bases at J, with 13 bases in the middle. The germline CDR1 and CDR2 sequences are MNHEY and SVGEGT. The length of the CDR3 is 13 residues. CDR3 in amino acids: CASSPRTGNEQFF. In DNA, the CDR3 is TGTGCCAGCAGCCCACGAACAGGGAATGAGCAGTTCTTC.

This clonotype was detected a few times. This chain joins TRBV28 and TRBJ1-1; D ambiguous. The CDR3 totals 18 residues. The V and J ends lost 4 bases and 2 bases respectively, with 23 bases between them. Germline CDR1 and CDR2: MDHEN and SYDVKM. The CDR3 protein is CASSSPILQVRGNTEAFF. The CDR3 coding sequence is TGTGCCAGCAGTTCCCCGATTTTGCAGGTGAGAGGCAACACTGAAGCTTTCTTT.

Remarks on this clonotype: A much larger clone lies a single base off, so this may be a read error. V and J are TRBV7-2 and TRBJ2-7; the D is unclear. CDR3 length: 16 residues. Germline CDR1 is SGHTA and CDR2 is FQGNSA. The CDR3, as DNA: TGTGCCAACAGCCTTCAGGCCTCCCCTACCGCCTACGAGCAGTACTTC. It is translated as CANSLQASPTAYEQYF.